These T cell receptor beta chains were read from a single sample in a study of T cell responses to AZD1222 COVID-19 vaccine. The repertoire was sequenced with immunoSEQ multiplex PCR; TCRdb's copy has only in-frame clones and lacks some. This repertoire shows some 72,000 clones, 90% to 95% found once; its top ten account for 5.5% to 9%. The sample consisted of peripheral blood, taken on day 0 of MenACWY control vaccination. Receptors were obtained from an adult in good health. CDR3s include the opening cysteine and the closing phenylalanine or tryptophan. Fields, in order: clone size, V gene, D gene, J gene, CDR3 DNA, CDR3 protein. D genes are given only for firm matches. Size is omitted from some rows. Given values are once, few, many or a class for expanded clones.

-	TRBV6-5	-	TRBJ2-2	TGTGCCAGCAAGGAGAGCGGGGAGCTGTTTTTT	CASKESGELFF
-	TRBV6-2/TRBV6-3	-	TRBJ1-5	TGTGCCAGCAGTCTCAGGGGCCTCAATCAGCCCCAGCATTTT	CASSLRGLNQPQHF
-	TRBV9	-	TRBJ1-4	TGTGCCAGCAGCGTACGGACGGGTGAAAAACTGTTTTTT	CASSVRTGEKLFF
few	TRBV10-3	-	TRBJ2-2	TGTGCCATTGACCCGGGACTCCCCACCGGGGAGCTGTTTTTT	CAIDPGLPTGELFF
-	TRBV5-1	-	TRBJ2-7	TGCGCCAGCAGCCCCGGACAGAGCTACGAGCAGTACTTC	CASSPGQSYEQYF
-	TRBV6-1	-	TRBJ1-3	TGTGCCAGCAGTGAACAGGACGCCTTCTGGGACACCATATATTTT	CASSEQDAFWDTIYF
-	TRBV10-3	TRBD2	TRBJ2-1	TGTGCCATCAGTGAATCTAGCGGGGGGGCCGGCTACAATGAGCAGTTCTTC	CAISESSGGAGYNEQFF
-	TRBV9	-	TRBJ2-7	TGTGCCAGCAGCACGGGACCAGAAGCGGGCGAGCAGTACTTC	CASSTGPEAGEQYF
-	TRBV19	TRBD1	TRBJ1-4	TGTGCCAGTAGGGCACAGGGGGCAACTAATGAAAAACTGTTTTTT	CASRAQGATNEKLFF
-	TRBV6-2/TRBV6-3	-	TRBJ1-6	TGTGCCAGCAGTGACGACCCGACACGGTCAGGCCTCCACTTT	CASSDDPTRSGLHF
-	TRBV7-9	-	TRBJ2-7	TGTGCCAGCAGCTTACAGTCTGCCCTGTGGGAGCAGTACTTC	CASSLQSALWEQYF
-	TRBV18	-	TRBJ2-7	TGTGCCAGCTCACCATCAGGTTTAGATTACGAGCAGTACTTC	CASSPSGLDYEQYF
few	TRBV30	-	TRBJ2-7	TGTGCCTGGAGGAGTAACAAGTACGAGCAGTACTTC	CAWRSNKYEQYF
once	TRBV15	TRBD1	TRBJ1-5	TGTGCCACCAGCAGAAAGACGGGACAGATTAGCAATCAGCCCCAGCATTTT	CATSRKTGQISNQPQHF
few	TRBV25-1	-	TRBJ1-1	TGTGCCAGCAGCACCGCAGGGTTGTCTGAAGCTTTCTTT	CASSTAGLSEAFF
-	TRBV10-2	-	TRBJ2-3	TGCGCCAGCAGCCTGAACGGGGATACGCAGTATTTT	CASSLNGDTQYF
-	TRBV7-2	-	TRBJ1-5	TGTGCCAGCAGCTTGGGGGAGTATAGCAATCAGCCCCAGCATTTT	CASSLGEYSNQPQHF
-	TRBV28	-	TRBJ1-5	TGTGCCAGCAGTTCCCCCGGAGGAAGGGGTCAGCCCCAGCATTTT	CASSSPGGRGQPQHF
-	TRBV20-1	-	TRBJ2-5	TGCAGTGCGCGGGACCAGGAGACCCAGTACTTC	CSARDQETQYF
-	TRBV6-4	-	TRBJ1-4	TGTGCCAGCAGTGACTCAGGGGTTCCGGGAAAACTGTTTTTT	CASSDSGVPGKLFF
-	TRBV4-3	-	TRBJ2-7	TGCGCCAGCAGCCGGAGATGGGAGGTTAATTACGAGCAGTACTTC	CASSRRWEVNYEQYF
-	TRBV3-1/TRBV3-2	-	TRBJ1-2	TGTGCCAGCAGCCCCAGGGTCGACTATGGCTACACCTTC	CASSPRVDYGYTF
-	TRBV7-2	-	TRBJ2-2	TGTGCCAGCAGCTTAATACAGGGAAGCACCGGGGAGCTGTTTTTT	CASSLIQGSTGELFF
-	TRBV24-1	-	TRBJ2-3	TGTGCCACCAGTGATCCTTTACAGGGCCAAACAGATACGCAGTATTTT	CATSDPLQGQTDTQYF
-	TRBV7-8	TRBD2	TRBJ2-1	TGTGCCAGCAGCCCAGCGGGGGGGACGTCCTACAATGAGCAGTTCTTC	CASSPAGGTSYNEQFF
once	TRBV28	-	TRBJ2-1	TGTGCCAGCAGCCAGGCAGGGGTTGGTGAGCAGTTCTTC	CASSQAGVGEQFF
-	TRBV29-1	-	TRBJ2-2	TGCAGCGTTGTGTACAGCCCGAACACCGGGGAGCTGTTTTTT	CSVVYSPNTGELFF
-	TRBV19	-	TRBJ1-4	TGTGCCAGTAGTACAGGGAGGATTAATGAAAAACTGTTTTTT	CASSTGRINEKLFF
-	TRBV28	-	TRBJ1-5	TGTGCCAGCAGGAAAACAGGGACCAATCAGCCCCAGCATTTT	CASRKTGTNQPQHF
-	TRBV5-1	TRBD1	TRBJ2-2	TGCGCCAGCAGCGTTCAGGGGGCGGTCGGGGAGCTGTTTTTT	CASSVQGAVGELFF
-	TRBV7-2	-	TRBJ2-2	TGTGCCAGCAGCTTCGGGGGCGGGAACACCGGGGAGCTGTTTTTT	CASSFGGGNTGELFF
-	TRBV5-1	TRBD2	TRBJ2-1	TGCGCCAGCGGAGCTAGCGGGCCAGTAGATGAGCAGTTCTTC	CASGASGPVDEQFF
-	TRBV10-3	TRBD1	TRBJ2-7	TGTGCCATCAGCGTAGACAGGGGGCCCTACGAGCAGTACTTC	CAISVDRGPYEQYF
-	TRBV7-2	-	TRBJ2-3	TGTGCCAGCAGCTTAGCCAGTCTAGCTGGCACAGATACGCAGTATTTT	CASSLASLAGTDTQYF
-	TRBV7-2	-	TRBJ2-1	TGTGCCAGCAGCTCAACCCATCCCGGGACAACAGACAATGAGCAGTTCTTC	CASSSTHPGTTDNEQFF
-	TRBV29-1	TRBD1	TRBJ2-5	TGCAGCGTCTCCAGGGGGCGGGAGACCCAGTACTTC	CSVSRGRETQYF
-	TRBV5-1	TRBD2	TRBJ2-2	TGCGCCAGCAGCTTGCCTGGGGGGGAGACCGGGGAGCTGTTTTTT	CASSLPGGETGELFF
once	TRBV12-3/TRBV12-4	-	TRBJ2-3	TGTGGATCGGCAACTAGCACAGATACGCAGTATTTT	CGSATSTDTQYF
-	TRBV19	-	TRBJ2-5	TGTGCCAGTAGTATTGAGGGGTGGGAGACCCAGTACTTC	CASSIEGWETQYF
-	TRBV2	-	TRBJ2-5	TGTGCCAGCAGTGAGACAGGCCCGGGTAATCAAGAGACCCAGTACTTC	CASSETGPGNQETQYF
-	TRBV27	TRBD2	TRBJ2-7	TGTGCCAGCAGTCCGACTAGCGCTTCACCCCGCGAGCAGTACTTC	CASSPTSASPREQYF
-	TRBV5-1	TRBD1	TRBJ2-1	TGCGCCAGCAGCGCCTTCGGGACAGGGGGCAATGAGCAGTTCTTC	CASSAFGTGGNEQFF
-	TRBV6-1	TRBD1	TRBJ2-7	TGTGCCAGCAGTGACCCAAGACAGGGGGCGTACGAGCAGTACTTC	CASSDPRQGAYEQYF
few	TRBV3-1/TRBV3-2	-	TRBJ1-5	TGTGCCAGCAGTCCAAGCGTAAGCAATCAGCCCCAGCATTTT	CASSPSVSNQPQHF
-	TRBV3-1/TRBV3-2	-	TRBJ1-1	TGTGCCAGCAGCCAAGAAGGGGGTGGCACTGAAGCTTTCTTT	CASSQEGGGTEAFF
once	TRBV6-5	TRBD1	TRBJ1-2	TGTGCCAGCAGGGGGACAGGGGGTCGGGACACCTTC	CASRGTGGRDTF
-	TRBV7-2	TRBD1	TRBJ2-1	TGTGCCAGCAGTTGGGGACAGGAGGTAGTGTATGAGCAGTTCTTC	CASSWGQEVVYEQFF
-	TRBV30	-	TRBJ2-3	TGTGCCTGGAGTTCAGGGGCAGATACGCAGTATTTT	CAWSSGADTQYF